Following are 7 T cell receptor beta chains from one sample sequenced in a study of blood T cell repertoires in COVID-19. Measured with immunoSEQ multiplex PCR; TCRdb has only the in-frame clones, and not every one. The sample records approximately 69,000 clones, 82% being singletons. The sequencing sample was made of peripheral blood. Receptors originate from a woman aged 80 or over with acute or convalescent COVID-19.

The chain couples TRBV6-1 to TRBJ2-3; 9 bases are shared with TRBD1. J lost 3 bases, V lost 4 bases, and 8 bases had no gene match. Per the germline V gene, CDR1 is MNHNS and CDR2 is SASEGT. The CDR3 consists of 16 residues. The CDR3 reads CASSVPRDRETDTQYF. DNA of the CDR3: TGTGCCAGCAGTGTCCCCCGGGACAGGGAGACAGATACGCAGTATTTT.

The chain carries TRBV6-5 and TRBJ1-6; 11 bases line up with TRBD1. Germline V CDR1 and CDR2: MNHEY, SVGAGI. The CDR3 sequence is 13 residues long. V lost 7 bases, J lost 9 bases, and 2 bases stayed unmatched. CDR3 nucleotide sequence: TGTGCCAGCATTGGGACAGGGGGTTCACCCCTCCACTTT. Translating it yields CASIGTGGSPLHF.

This clone turned up a few times. The J gene is TRBJ2-1, the V gene TRBV5-4; unclear D gene. V lost 0 bases to trimming and J lost 0 bases, with 16 bases between them. Germline V CDR1 and CDR2: SGHNT, YYREEE (reference sequence). The CDR3 has 18 residues. In DNA form, the CDR3 reads TGTGCCAGCAGCTTGGCGGTGTTGAGGCCGAGCTCCTACAATGAGCAGTTCTTC. Amino acid sequence: CASSLAVLRPSSYNEQFF.

The genes are TRBV7-3 and TRBJ2-1, with D possibly being TRBD1 (6 bases). CDR3 length: 16 amino acids. The germline gives CDR1 SGHTA, CDR2 FQGTGA. V was trimmed by 0 bases and J by 7 bases, leaving 16 bases between them. CDR3 in amino acids: CASSLTGTGRGNEQFF. CDR3 nucleotides: TGTGCCAGCAGCTTAACGGGCACAGGGCGAGGGAATGAGCAGTTCTTC.

The chain uses TRBV29-1 and TRBJ2-3; 11 positions agree with TRBD2. The CDR3 contains 15 residues. Germline-derived CDR1 and CDR2 are SQVTM and ANQGSEA. V gave up 5 bases and J gave up 3 bases; unmatched junction bases: 7. The CDR3, as DNA: TGCAGCGTTCAGGTACTAGCGGGAGTTACAGATACGCAGTATTTT. Amino acid sequence: CSVQVLAGVTDTQYF.

This clone occurred once. The rearrangement links TRBV3-1 (or the pseudogene TRBV3-2) to TRBJ1-4, with a tentative D call TRBD1 (5 bases). The CDR3 loop spans 17 amino acids. Germline CDR1 LGHDT, CDR2 YNNKEL (reference sequence). V shed 2 bases and J shed 0 bases, with 13 bases lying between them. The DNA for the CDR3 is TGTGCCAGCAGCCAACGGGGGGGGTCGGCAACTAATGAAAAACTGTTTTTT. It is translated as CASSQRGGSATNEKLFF.

This clone was recorded a few times. The V call is TRBV30, the J call TRBJ1-2; D is perhaps TRBD1 (6 bases). V gave up 1 base and J gave up 4 bases, with 10 bases separating them. The CDR3 has 13 residues. Germline V gives CDR1 GTSNPN, CDR2 SVGIG (reference sequence). CDR3 sequence (DNA): TGTGCCTGGAGTGCTACAGGGCTCTATGGCTACACCTTC. Residues: CAWSATGLYGYTF.